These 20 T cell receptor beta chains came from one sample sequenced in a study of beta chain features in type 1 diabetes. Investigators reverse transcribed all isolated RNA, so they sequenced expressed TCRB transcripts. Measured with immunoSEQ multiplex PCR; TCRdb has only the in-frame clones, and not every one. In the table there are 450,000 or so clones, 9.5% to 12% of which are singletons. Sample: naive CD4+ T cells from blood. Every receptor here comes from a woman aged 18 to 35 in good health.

The CDR3 sequence: CSVVAEKETQYF. CDR3 DNA sequence: TGCAGCGTTGTCGCAGAAAAAGAGACCCAGTACTTC. J is TRBJ2-5 and V is TRBV29-1; D gene uncertain. Deletions cut 4 bases from V and 3 bases from J, with 9 bases between. The CDR3 is made up of 12 amino acids. The germline CDR1 and CDR2 sequences are SQVTM and ANQGSEA.

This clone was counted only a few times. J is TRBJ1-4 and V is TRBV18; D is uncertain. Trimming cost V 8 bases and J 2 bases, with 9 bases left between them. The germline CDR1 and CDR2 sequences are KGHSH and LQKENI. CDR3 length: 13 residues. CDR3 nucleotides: TGTGCCAGCACAAATTGGACTAATGAAAAACTGTTTTTT. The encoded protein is CASTNWTNEKLFF.

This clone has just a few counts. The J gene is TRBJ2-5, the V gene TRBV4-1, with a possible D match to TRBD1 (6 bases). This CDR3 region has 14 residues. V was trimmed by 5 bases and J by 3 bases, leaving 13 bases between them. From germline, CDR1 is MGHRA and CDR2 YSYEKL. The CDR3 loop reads CASSRPTGEETQYF. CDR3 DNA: TGCGCCAGCAGCAGACCGACAGGAGAAGAGACCCAGTACTTC.

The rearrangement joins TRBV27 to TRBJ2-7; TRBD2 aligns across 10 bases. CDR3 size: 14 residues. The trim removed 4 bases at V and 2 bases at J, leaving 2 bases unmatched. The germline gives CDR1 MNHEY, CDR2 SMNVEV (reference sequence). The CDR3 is CASSSSGSPYEQYV. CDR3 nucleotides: TGTGCCAGCAGTTCTAGCGGGAGCCCCTACGAGCAGTACGTC.

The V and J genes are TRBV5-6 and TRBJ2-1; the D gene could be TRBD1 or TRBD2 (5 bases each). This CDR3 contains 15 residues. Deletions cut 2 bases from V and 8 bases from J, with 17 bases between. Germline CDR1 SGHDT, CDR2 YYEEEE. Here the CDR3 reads CASSFLALRDDEQFF. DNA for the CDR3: TGTGCCAGCAGCTTCCTCGCTTTGAGGGACGATGAGCAGTTCTTC.

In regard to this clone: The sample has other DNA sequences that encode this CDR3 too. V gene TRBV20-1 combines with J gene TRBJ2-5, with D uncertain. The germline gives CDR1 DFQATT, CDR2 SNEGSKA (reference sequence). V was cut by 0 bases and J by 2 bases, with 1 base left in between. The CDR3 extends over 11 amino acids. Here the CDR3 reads CSARDQETQYF. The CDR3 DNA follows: TGCAGTGCTAGAGATCAAGAGACCCAGTACTTC.

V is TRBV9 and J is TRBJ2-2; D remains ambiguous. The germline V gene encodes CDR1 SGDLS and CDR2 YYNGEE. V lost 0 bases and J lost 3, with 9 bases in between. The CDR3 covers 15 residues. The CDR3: CASSVAGVHTGELFF. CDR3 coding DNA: TGTGCCAGCAGCGTAGCTGGGGTCCACACCGGGGAGCTGTTTTTT.

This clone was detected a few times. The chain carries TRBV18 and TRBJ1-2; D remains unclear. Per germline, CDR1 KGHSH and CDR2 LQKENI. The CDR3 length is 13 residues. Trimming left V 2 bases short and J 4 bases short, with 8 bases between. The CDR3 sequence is CASSPLQTYGYTF. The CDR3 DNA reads TGTGCCAGCTCACCATTACAGACCTATGGCTACACCTTC. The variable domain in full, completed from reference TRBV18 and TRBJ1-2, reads NAGVMQNPRHLVRRRGQEARLRCSPMKGHSHVYWYRQLPEEGLKFMVYLQKENIIDESGMPKERFSAEFPKEGPSILRIQQVVRGDSAAYFCASSPLQTYGYTFGSGTRLTVV.

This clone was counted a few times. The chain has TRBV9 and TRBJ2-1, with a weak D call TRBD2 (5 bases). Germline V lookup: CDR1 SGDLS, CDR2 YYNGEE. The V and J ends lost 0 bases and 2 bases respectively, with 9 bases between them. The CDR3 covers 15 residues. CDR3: CASSVGSATYNEQFF. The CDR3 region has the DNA TGTGCCAGCAGCGTAGGTAGCGCAACCTACAATGAGCAGTTCTTC.

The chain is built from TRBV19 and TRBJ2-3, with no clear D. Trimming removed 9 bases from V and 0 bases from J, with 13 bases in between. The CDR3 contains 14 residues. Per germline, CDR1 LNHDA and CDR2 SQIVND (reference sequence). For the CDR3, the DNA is TGTGCCAGCCAGGTAACCGCTAGCACAGATACGCAGTATTTT. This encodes CASQVTASTDTQYF. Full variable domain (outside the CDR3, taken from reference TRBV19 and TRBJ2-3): DGGITQSPKYLFRKEGQNVTLSCEQNLNHDAMYWYRQDPGQGLRLIYYSQIVNDFQKGDIAEGYSVSREKKESFPLTVTSAQKNPTAFYLCASQVTASTDTQYFGPGTRLTVL.

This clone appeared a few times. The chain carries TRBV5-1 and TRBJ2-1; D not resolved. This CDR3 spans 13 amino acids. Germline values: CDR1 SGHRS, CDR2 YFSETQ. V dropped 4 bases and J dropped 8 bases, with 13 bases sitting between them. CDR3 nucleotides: TGCGCCAGCAGCAGCAATTTGGACGATGAGCAGTTCTTC. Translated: CASSSNLDDEQFF.

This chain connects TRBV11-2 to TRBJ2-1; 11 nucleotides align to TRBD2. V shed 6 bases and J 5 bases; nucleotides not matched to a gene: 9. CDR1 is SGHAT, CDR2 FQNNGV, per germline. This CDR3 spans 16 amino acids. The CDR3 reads CASRSKGLAENNEQFF. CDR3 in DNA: TGTGCCAGCAGATCCAAGGGACTAGCGGAAAACAATGAGCAGTTCTTC.

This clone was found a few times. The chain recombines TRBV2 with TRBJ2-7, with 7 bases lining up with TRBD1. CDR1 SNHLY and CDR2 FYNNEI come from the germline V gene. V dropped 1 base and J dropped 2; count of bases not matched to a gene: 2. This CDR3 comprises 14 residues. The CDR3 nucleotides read TGTGCCAGCAGTGAAGACAGGGGAACCTACGAGCAGTACTTC. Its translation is CASSEDRGTYEQYF.

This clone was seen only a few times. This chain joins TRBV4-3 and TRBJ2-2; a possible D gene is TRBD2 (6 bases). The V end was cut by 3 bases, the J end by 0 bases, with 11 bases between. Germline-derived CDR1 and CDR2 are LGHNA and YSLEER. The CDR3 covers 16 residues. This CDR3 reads CASSHFSGTNTGELFF. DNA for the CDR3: TGCGCCAGCAGCCATTTTAGCGGAACGAACACCGGGGAGCTGTTTTTT.

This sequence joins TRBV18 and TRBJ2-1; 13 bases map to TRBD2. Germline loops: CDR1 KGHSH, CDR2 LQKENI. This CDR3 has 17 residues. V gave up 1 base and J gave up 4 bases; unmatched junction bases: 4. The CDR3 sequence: CASSPRTSGRGYNEQFF. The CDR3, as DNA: TGTGCCAGCTCACCACGGACTAGCGGGAGAGGATACAATGAGCAGTTCTTC.

For the CDR3, the DNA is TGCGCCAGCATCTGGGACAGGGGGGACAATGAGCAGTTCTTC. This sequence encodes CASIWDRGDNEQFF. The V and J genes are TRBV23-1 and TRBJ2-1; TRBD1 matches at 11 bases. TRBV23-1 is classed as an ORF, of uncertain function. V lost 7 bases, J lost 5 bases, and 4 bases stayed unmatched. The CDR3 totals 14 residues.

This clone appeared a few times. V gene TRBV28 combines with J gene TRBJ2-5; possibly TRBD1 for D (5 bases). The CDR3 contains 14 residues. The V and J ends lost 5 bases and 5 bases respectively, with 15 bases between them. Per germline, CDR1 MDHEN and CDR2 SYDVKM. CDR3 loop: CASSLKGAEETQYF. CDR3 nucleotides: TGTGCCAGCAGTCTCAAAGGGGCCGAGGAGACCCAGTACTTC.

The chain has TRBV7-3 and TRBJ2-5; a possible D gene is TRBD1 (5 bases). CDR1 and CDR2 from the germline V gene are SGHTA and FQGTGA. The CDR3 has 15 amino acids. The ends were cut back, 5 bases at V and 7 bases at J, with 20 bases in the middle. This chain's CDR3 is CASSPQMGPQGTQYF. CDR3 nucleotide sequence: TGTGCCAGCAGCCCCCAAATGGGGCCGCAGGGGACCCAGTACTTC.

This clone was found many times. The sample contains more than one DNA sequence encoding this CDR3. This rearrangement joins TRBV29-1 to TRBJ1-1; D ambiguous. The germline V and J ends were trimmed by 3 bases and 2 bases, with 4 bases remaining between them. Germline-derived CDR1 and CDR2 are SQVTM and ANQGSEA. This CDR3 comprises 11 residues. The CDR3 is CSVEGNTEAFF. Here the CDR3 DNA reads TGCAGCGTTGAGGGAAACACTGAAGCTTTCTTT.

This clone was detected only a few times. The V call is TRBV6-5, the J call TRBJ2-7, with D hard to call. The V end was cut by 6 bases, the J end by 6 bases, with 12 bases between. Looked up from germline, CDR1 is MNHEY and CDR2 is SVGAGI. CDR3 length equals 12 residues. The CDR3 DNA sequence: TGTGCCAGCAGCCTCGTAGTTCTCGAGCAGTACGTC. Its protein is CASSLVVLEQYV.